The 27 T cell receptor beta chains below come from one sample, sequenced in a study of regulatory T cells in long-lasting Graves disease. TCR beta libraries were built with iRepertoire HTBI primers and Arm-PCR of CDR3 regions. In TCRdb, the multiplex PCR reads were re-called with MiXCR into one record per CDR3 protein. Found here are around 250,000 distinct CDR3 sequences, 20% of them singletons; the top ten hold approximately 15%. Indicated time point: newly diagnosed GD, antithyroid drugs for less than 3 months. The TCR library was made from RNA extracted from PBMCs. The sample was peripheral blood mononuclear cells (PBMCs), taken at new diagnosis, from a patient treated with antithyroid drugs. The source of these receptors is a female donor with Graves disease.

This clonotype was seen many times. The CDR3 protein is CSARDVTRGPYEQYF. CDR3 in DNA: TGCAGTGCTAGAGATGTGACTAGAGGCCCCTACGAGCAGTACTTC. This chain connects TRBV20-1 to TRBJ2-7; D perhaps matches TRBD2 (6 bases). Germline-derived CDR1 and CDR2 are DFQATT and SNEGSKA (reference sequence). The CDR3 sequence is 15 residues long. V was pared by 0 bases and J by 2 bases, with 14 bases between.

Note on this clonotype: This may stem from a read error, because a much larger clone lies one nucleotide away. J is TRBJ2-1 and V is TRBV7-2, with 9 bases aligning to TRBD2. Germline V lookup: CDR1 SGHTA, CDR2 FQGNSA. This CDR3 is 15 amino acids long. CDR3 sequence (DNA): TGTGCCAGCAGCGAATCTAGCGGGGCTTACAATGAGCGGTTCTTC. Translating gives CASSESSGAYNERFF.

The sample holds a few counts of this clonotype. CDR3 coding DNA: TGCAGTGCTCCCGGGACAGGGGGCTACGAGCAGTACTTC. Translating gives CSAPGTGGYEQYF. The rearrangement links TRBV20-1 to TRBJ2-7; TRBD1 matches 11 bases. Trimming took 5 bases from V and 3 from J; bases not matched to a gene: 3. Germline V gives CDR1 DFQATT, CDR2 SNEGSKA (reference sequence). This CDR3 spans 13 amino acids.

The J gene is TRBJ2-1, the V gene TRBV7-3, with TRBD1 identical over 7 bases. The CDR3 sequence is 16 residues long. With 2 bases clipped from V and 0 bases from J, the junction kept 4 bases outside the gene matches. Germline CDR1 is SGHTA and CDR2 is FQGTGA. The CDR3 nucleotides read TGTGCCAGCAGCTTAGAAGGGGGCGGCTCCTACAATGAGCAGTTCTTC. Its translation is CASSLEGGGSYNEQFF.

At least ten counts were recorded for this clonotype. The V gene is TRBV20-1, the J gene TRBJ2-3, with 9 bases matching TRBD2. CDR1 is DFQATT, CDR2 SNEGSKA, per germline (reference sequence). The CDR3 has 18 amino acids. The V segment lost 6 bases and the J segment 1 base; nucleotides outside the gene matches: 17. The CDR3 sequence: CSASGSGTSKFGTDTQYF. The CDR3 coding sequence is TGCAGTGCATCCGGATCCGGGACTAGCAAATTTGGCACAGATACGCAGTATTTT.

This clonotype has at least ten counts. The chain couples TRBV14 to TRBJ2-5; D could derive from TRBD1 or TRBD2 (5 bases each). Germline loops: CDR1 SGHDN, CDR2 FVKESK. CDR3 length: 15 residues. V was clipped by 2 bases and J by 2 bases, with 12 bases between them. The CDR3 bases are TGTGCCAGCAGCCAATTGGGGACGACACAAGAGACCCAGTACTTC. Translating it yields CASSQLGTTQETQYF. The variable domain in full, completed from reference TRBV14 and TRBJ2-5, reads EAGVTQFPSHSVIEKGQTVTLRCDPISGHDNLYWYRRVMGKEIKFLLHFVKESKQDESGMPNNRFLAERTGGTYSTLKVQPAELEDSGVYFCASSQLGTTQETQYFGPGTRLLVL.

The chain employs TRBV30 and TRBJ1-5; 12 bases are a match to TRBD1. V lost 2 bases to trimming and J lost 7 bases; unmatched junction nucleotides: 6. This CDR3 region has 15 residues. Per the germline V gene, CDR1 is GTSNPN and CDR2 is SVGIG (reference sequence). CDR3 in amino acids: CAWSWDRGREQPQHF. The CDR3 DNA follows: TGTGCCTGGAGTTGGGACAGGGGGCGAGAACAGCCCCAGCATTTT.

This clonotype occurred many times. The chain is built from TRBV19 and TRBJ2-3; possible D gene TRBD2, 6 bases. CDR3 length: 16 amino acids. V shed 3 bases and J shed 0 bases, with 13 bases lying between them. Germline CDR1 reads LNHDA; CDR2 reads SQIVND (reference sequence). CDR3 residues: CASSMGGRRSTDTQYF. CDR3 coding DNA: TGTGCCAGTAGTATGGGGGGACGGAGGAGCACAGATACGCAGTATTTT.

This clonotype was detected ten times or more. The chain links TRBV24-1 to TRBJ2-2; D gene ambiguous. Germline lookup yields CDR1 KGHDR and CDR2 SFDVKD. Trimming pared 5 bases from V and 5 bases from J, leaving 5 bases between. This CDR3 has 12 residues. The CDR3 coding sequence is TGTGCCACCAGTGTCCTAACCGGGGAGCTGTTTTTT. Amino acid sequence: CATSVLTGELFF.

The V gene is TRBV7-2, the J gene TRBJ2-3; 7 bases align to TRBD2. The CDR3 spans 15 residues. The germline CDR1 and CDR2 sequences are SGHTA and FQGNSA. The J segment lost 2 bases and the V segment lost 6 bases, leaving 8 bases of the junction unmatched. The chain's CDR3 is CASRDSGTITDTQYF. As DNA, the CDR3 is TGTGCCAGCAGAGATTCCGGGACTATCACAGATACGCAGTATTTT.

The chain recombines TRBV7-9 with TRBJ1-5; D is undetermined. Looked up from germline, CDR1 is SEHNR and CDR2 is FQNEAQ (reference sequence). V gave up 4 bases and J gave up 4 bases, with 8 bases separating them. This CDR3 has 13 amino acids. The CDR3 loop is CASSSSLNQPQHF. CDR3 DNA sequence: TGTGCCAGCAGCTCCTCGCTTAATCAGCCCCAGCATTTT. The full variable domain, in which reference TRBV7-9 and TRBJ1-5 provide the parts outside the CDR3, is DTGVSQNPRHKITKRGQNVTFRCDPISEHNRLYWYRQTLGQGPEFLTYFQNEAQLEKSRLLSDRFSAERPKGSFSTLEIQRTEQGDSAMYLCASSSSLNQPQHFGDGTRLSIL.

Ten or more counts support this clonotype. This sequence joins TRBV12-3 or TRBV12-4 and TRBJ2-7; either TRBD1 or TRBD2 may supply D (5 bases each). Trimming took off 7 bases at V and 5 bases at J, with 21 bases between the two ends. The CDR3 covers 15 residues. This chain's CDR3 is CASTIHGQGSDEQYF. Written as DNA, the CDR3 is TGTGCCAGCACCATCCATGGCCAGGGTAGCGACGAGCAGTACTTC.

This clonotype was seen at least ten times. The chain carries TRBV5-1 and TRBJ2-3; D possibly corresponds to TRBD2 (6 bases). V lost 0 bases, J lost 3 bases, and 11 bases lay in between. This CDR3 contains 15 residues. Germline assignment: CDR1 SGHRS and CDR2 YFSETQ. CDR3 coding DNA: TGCGCCAGCAGCTTGGTAGGCGGGAAGACAGATACGCAGTATTTT. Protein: CASSLVGGKTDTQYF. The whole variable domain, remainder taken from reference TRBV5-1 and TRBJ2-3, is KAGVTQTPRYLIKTRGQQVTLSCSPISGHRSVSWYQQTPGQGLQFLFEYFSETQRNKGNFPGRFSGRQFSNSRSEMNVSTLELGDSALYLCASSLVGGKTDTQYFGPGTRLTVL.

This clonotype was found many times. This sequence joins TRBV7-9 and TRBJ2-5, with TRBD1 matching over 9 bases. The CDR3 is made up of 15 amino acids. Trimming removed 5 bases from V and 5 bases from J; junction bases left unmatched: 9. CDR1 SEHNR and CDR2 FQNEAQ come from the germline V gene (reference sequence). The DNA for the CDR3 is TGTGCCAGCAGCAGCTGGACAGGGGCGAGGGAGACCCAGTACTTC. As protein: CASSSWTGARETQYF.

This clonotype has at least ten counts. CDR3 loop: CASSPGQGYEKLFF. The DNA of the CDR3 is TGCGCCAGCAGCCCGGGACAGGGGTATGAAAAACTGTTTTTT. V gene TRBV5-1 combines with J gene TRBJ1-4; 10 bases are a match to TRBD1. Looked up from germline, CDR1 is SGHRS and CDR2 is YFSETQ. The CDR3 length is 14 residues. The V gene end was trimmed by 4 bases and the J gene end by 6 bases; junction bases not matched to a gene: 3.

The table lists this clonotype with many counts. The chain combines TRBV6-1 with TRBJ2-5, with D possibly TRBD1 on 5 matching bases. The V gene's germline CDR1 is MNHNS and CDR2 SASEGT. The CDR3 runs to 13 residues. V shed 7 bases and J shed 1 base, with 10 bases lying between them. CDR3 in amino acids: CASTLQGQETQYF. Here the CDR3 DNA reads TGTGCCAGCACCCTGCAGGGCCAAGAGACCCAGTACTTC.

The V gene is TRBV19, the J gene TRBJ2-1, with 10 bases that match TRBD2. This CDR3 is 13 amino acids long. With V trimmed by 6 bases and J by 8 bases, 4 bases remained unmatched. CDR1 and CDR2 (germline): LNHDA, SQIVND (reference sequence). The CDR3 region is CASRAGTSDEQFF. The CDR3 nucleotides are TGTGCCAGTAGAGCCGGGACTAGCGATGAGCAGTTCTTC.

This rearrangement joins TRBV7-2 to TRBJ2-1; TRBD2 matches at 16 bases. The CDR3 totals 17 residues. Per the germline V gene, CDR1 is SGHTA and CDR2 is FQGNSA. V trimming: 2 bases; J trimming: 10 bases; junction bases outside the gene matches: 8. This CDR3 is CASSLIGTSGRAGEQFF. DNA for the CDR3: TGTGCCAGCAGCTTAATCGGGACTAGCGGGAGGGCCGGGGAGCAGTTCTTC. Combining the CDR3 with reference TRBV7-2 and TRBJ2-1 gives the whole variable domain GAGVSQSPSNKVTEKGKDVELRCDPISGHTALYWYRQSLGQGLEFLIYFQGNSAPDKSGLPSDRFSAERTGGSVSTLTIQRTQQEDSAVYLCASSLIGTSGRAGEQFFGPGTRLTVL.

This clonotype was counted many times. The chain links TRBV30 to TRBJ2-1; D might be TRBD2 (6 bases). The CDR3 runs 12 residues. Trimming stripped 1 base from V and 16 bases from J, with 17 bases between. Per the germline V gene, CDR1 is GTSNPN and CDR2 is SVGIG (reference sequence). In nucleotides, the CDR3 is TGTGCCTGGAGTGCGACGGGACTGGACCTTTTCTTC. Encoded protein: CAWSATGLDLFF.

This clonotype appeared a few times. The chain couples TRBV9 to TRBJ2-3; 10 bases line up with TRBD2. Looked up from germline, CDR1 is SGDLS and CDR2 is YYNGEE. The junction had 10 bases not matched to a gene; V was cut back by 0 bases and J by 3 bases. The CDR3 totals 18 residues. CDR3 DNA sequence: TGTGCCAGCAGCGTAGCTACAGCGGGGGGGCCCCGGACAGATACGCAGTATTTT. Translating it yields CASSVATAGGPRTDTQYF.

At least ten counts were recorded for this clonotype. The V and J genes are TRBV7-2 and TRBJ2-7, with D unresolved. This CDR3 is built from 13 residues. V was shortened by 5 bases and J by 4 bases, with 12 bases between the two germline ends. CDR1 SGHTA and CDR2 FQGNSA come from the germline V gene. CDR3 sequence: CASSPNPNYEQYF. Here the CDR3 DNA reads TGTGCCAGCAGCCCAAACCCAAATTACGAGCAGTACTTC. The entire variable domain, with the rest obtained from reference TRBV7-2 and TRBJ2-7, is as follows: GAGVSQSPSNKVTEKGKDVELRCDPISGHTALYWYRQSLGQGLEFLIYFQGNSAPDKSGLPSDRFSAERTGGSVSTLTIQRTQQEDSAVYLCASSPNPNYEQYFGPGTRLTVT.

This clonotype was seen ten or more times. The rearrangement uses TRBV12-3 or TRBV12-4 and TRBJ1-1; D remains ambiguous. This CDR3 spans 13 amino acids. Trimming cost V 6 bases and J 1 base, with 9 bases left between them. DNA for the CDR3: TGTGCCAGCAGCTTTGACACGAACACTGAAGCTTTCTTT. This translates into CASSFDTNTEAFF.

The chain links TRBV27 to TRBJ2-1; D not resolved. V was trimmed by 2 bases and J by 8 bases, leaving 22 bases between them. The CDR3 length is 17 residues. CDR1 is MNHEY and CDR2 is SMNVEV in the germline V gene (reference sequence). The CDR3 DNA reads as TGTGCCAGCAGTTTAAAAGTGCGAGGACCCCAGAGGTATGAGCAGTTCTTC. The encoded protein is CASSLKVRGPQRYEQFF.

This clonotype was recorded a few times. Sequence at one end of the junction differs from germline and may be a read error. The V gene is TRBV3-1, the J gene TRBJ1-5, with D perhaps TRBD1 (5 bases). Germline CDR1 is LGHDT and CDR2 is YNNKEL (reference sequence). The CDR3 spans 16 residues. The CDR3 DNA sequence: TGCGCCAGCAGCCAAAGCGGGGGAGTCAGCAATCAGCCCCAGCATTTT. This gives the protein CASSQSGGVSNQPQHF.

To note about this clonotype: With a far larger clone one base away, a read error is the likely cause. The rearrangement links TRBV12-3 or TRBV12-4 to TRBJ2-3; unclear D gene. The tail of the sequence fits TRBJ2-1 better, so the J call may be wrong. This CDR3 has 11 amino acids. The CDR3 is CANSLLVEQFF. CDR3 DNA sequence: TGTGCCAACAGTTTATTGGTTGAGCAGTTCTTC.

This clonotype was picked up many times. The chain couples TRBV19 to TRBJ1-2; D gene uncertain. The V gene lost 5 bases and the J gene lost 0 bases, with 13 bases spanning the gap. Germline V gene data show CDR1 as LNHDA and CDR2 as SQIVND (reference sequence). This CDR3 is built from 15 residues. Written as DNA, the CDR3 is TGTGCCAGTAGTCTGAGCTTCCCGGCTAACTATGGCTACACCTTC. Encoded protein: CASSLSFPANYGYTF.

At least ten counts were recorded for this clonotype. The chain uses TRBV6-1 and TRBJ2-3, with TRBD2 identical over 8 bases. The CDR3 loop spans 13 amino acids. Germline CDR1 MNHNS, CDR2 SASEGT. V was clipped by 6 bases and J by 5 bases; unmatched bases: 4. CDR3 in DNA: TGTGCCAGCAGAGCGGGAGCTGAAGATACGCAGTATTTT. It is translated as CASRAGAEDTQYF.